This T cell receptor beta chain was recovered during a study of blood T cell repertoires in COVID-19. Turning to the study itself: Samples of COVID-19 (acute and convalescent) were obtained from the United States, Italy and Spain. In each case, the material was cDNA or gDNA derived from T cells, B-cell-depleted T cells, or PBMCs.

The repertoire was sequenced with immunoSEQ multiplex PCR; TCRdb's copy has only in-frame clones and lacks some. The table includes fewer than 85,000 clones, about 86% detected once. Between the trimmed V and J ends, which lost 0 bases and 1 base, there was a span of 9 bases. There are 14 residues in the CDR3. Germline CDR1 and CDR2: GTSNPN and SVGIG (reference sequence). This chain uses TRBV30 with TRBJ1-1; maybe TRBD1 (5 bases). The receptor's source is a woman between 55 and 75 years old with acute or convalescent COVID-19. The sample taken for sequencing was peripheral blood. DNA for the CDR3: TGTGCCTGGAGTGTTTATACAGGGAACACTGAAGCTTTCTTT. Its protein is CAWSVYTGNTEAFF. Full variable domain (outside the CDR3, taken from reference TRBV30 and TRBJ1-1): SQTIHQWPATLVQPVGSPLSLECTVEGTSNPNLYWYRQAAGRGLQLLFYSVGIGQISSEVPQNLSASRPQDRQFILSSKKLLLSDSGFYLCAWSVYTGNTEAFFGQGTRLTVV.